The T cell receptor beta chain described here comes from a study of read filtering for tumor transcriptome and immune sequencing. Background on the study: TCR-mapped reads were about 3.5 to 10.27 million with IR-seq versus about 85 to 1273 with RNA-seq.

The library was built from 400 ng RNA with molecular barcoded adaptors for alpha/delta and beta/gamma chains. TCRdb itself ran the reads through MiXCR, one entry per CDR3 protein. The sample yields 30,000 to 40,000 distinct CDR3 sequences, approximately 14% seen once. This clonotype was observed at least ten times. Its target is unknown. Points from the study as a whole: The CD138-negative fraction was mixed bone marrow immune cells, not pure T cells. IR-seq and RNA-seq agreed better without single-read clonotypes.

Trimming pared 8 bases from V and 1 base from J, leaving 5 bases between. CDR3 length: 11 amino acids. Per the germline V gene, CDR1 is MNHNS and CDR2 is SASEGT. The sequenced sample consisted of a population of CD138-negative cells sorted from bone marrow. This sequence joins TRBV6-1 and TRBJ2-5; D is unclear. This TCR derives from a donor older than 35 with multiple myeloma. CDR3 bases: TGTGCCAGCGCGGCCCAAGAGACCCAGTACTTC. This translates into CASAAQETQYF.